This entry describes one T cell receptor beta chain. A much more abundant neighbour one base away suggests this may be a read error. This entry is derived from a study of T-cell reconstitution after alpha-beta-depleted transplantation in children. During its preparation, the TCRbeta library received unique molecular identifiers. One entry per CDR3 protein, called by TCRdb with MiXCR from the PCR reads. The sample has 200,000 to 250,000 distinct CDR3 sequences; 12% are singletons. The sequencing here drew on PBMCs from the stem cell graft donor, taken from the stem cell graft. This receptor was identified in a human donor who donated a stem cell graft to a child with acute lymphoblastic leukemia.

CDR3 loop: CASSPLWSPNQPQHF. The CDR3 region has the DNA TGTGCCAGCAGTCCTCTCTGGTCGCCTAATCAGCCCCAGCATTTT. This chain uses TRBV27 with TRBJ1-5; D uncertain. The V gene lost 5 bases and the J gene lost 4 bases, with 15 bases spanning the gap. The CDR3 contains 15 residues. Germline V gene data show CDR1 as MNHEY and CDR2 as SMNVEV (reference sequence).